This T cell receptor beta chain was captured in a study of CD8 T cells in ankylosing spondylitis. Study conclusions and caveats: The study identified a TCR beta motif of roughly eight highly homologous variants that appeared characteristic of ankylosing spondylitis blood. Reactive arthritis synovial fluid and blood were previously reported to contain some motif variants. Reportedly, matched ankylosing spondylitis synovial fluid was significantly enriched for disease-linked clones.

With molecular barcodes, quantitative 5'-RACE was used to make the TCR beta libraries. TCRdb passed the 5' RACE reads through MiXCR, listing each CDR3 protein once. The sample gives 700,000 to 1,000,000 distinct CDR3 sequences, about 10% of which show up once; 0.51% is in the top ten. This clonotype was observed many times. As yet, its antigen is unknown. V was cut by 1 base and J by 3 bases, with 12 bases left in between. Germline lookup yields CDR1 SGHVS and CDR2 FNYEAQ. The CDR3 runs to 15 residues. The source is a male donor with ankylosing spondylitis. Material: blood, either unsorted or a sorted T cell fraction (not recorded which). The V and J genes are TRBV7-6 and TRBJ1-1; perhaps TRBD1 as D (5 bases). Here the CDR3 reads CASSLGLGTDTEAFF. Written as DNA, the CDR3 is TGTGCCAGCAGCTTAGGTCTGGGGACGGACACTGAAGCTTTCTTT.